The present T cell receptor (beta chain) was sequenced within a study of blood T cell repertoires in COVID-19. Looking at the study overall: There were acute and convalescent COVID-19 samples, and they came from the United States, Italy and Spain. Sources were T cells, B-cell-depleted T cells, or PBMCs; the material itself was cDNA or gDNA.

In the original workflow: Estimation of nucleated cell counts was performed using reference gene primer amplification. The protocol was immunoSEQ multiplex PCR, while the TCRdb copy is restricted to in-frame clones and leaves out a portion. The DNA was the basis for D and trimming; V, J and clone size are from that table. Counted here are tens of thousands of clones, about four fifths occurring once; the ten biggest clones make up approximately 0.8%. Germline CDR1 reads KGHSY; CDR2 reads FQNENV. V was pared by 4 bases and J by 4 bases, with 19 bases between. The CDR3 consists of 16 residues. The TCR sequence derives from a woman in her 70s with acute or convalescent COVID-19. Sequenced: peripheral blood. The chain links TRBV16 to TRBJ2-5; D gene unclear. In DNA, the CDR3 is TGTGCCAGCAGCCCCCTTCCCGTCTCCCGTCTAGAGACCCAGTACTTC. This translates into CASSPLPVSRLETQYF.